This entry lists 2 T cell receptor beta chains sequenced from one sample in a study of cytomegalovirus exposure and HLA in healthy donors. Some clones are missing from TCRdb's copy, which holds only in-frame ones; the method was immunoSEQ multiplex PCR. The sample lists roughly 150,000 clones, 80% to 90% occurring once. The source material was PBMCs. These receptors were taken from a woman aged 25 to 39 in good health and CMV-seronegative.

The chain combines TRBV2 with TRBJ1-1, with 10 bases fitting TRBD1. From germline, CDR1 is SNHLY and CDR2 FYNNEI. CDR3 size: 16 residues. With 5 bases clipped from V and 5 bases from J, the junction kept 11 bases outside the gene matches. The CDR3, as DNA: TGTGCCAGCAGTCCAACATTAGACAGGGGGCAAACTGAAGCTTTCTTT. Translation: CASSPTLDRGQTEAFF.

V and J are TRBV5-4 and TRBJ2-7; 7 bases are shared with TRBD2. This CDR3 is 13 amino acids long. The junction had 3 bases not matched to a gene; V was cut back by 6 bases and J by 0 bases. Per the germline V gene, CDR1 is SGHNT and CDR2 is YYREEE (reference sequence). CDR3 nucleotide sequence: TGTGCCAGCAAGGGAGGGAGCTCCTACGAGCAGTACTTC. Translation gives CASKGGSSYEQYF.